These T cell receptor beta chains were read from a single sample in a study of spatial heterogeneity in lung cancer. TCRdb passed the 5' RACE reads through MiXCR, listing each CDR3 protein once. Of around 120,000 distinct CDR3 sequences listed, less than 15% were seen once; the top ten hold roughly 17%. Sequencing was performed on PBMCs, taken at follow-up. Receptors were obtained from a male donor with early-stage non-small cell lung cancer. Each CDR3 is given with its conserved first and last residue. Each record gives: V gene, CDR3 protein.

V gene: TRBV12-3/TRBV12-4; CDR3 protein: CASSFDIKAGELFF
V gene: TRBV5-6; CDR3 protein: CASSWGPTGSDTQYF
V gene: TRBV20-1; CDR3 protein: CSASPLRGETFYEQYF
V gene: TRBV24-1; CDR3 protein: CATSGSTDPYEQYF
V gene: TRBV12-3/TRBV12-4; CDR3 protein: CASSSPGQVYSYEQYF
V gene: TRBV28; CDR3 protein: CASSGTGRGREKLFF
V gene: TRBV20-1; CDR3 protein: CSARAGVRAGGPTDTQYF
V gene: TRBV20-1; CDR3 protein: CSALSALTTGELFF
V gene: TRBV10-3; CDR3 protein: CAISGVEEQFF
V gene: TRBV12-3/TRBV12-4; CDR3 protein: CASSTGSNYGYTF
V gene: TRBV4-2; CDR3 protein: CASSRRTGQGTGELFF
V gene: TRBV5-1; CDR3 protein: CASSLGTAPEQYF
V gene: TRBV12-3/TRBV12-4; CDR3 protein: CASRSPGLAGTGELFF
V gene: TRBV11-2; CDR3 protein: CASSYGGNNSPLHF
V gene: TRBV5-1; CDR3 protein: CASSSGTENYGYTF
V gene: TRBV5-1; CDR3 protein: CASSLPGGPNTQYF
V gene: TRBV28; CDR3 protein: CASSYSRGYTF
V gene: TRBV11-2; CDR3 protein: CASSLDIFEGQHTEAFF
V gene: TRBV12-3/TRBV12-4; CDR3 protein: CASSHMGQMTYSNQPQHF
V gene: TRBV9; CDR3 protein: CASSLSGAQETQYF
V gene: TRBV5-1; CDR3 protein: CASSLQGATNEKLFF
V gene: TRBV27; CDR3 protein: CASRGAQQFF
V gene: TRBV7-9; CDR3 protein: CASSLALDRETQYF
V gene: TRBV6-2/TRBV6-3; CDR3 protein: CASSLGTSGGETQYF